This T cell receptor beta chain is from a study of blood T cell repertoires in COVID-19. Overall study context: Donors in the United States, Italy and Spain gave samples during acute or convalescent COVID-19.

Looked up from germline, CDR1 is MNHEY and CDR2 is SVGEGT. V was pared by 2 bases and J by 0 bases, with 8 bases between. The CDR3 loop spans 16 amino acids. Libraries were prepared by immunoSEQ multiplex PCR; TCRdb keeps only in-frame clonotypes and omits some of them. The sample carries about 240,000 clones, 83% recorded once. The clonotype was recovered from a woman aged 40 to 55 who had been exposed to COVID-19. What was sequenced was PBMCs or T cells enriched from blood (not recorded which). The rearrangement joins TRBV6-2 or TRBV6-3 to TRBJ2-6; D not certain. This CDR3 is CASSYASYSGANVLTF. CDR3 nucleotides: TGTGCCAGCAGTTACGCGAGTTACTCTGGGGCCAACGTCCTGACTTTC.